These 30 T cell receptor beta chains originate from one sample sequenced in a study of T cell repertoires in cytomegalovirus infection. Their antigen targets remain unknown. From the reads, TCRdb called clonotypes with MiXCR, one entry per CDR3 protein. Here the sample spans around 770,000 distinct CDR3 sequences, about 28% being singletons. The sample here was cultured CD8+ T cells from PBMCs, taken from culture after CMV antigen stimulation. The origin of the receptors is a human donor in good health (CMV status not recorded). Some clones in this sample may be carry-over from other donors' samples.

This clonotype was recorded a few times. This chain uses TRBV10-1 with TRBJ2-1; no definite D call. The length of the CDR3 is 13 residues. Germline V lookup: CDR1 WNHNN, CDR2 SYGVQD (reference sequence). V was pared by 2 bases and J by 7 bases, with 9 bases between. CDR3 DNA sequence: TGCGCCAGCAGTGAGCCCTGGTCAAATGAGCAGTTCTTC. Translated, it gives CASSEPWSNEQFF.

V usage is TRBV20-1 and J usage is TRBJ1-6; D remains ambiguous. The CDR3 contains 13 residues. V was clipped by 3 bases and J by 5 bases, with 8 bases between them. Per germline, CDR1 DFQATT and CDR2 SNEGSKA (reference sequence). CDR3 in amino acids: CSARGFDNSPLHF. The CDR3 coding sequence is TGCAGTGCTAGGGGTTTCGATAATTCACCCCTCCACTTT.

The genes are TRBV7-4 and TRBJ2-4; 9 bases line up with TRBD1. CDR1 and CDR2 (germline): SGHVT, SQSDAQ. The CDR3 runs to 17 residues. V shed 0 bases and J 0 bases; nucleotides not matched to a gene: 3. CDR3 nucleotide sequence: TGTGCCAGCAGCTTAGCGCTGGACAGGGGAGCCAAAAACATTCAGTACTTC. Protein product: CASSLALDRGAKNIQYF.

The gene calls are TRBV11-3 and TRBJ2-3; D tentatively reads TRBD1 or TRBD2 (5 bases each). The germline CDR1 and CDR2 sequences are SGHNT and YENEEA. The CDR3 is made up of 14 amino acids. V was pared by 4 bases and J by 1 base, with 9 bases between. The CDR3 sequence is CASSSRDGTDTQYF. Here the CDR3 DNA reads TGTGCCAGCAGCTCCCGGGACGGCACAGATACGCAGTATTTT.

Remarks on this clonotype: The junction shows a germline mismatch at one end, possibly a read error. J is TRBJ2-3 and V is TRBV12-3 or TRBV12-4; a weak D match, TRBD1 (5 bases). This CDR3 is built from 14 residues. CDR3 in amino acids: CASNLEGGTDTQYF. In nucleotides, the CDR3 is TGTGCCAGCAATTTAGAAGGGGGCACAGATACGCAGTATTTT.

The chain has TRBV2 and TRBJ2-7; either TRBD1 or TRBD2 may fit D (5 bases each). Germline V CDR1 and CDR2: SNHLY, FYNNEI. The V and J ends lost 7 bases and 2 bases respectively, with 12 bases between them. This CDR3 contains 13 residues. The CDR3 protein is CASMGTDTYEQYF. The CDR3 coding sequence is TGTGCCAGCATGGGGACGGACACCTACGAGCAGTACTTC.

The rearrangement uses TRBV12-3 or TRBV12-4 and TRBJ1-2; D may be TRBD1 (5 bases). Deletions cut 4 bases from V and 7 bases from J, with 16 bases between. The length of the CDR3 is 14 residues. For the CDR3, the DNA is TGTGCCAGCAGTTGGACACCTCTCCCTCTTGGCTACACCTTC. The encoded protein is CASSWTPLPLGYTF.

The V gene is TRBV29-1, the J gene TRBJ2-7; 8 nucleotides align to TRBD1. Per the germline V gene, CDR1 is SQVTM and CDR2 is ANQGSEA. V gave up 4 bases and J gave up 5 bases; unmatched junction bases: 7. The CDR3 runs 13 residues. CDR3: CSVVDRVSHEQYV. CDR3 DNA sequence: TGCAGCGTTGTGGACAGGGTGAGCCACGAGCAGTACGTC.

The CDR3 nucleotides are TGTGCCAGCAGCTTACCCTTCCTGGGGACTGAAGCTTTCTTT. It is translated as CASSLPFLGTEAFF. The chain has TRBV7-2 and TRBJ1-1; D call uncertain. Trimming removed 2 bases from V and 5 bases from J, with 12 bases in between. Germline CDR1 and CDR2: SGHTA and FQGNSA. This CDR3 contains 14 residues.

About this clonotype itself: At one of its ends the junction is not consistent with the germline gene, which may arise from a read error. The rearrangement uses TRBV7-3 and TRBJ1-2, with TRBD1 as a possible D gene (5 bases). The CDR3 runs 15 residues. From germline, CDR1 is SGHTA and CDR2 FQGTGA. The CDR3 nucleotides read TGTGCCAGCAGTTTAACGGGGCTCAATAACTATGGCTACACCTTC. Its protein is CASSLTGLNNYGYTF.

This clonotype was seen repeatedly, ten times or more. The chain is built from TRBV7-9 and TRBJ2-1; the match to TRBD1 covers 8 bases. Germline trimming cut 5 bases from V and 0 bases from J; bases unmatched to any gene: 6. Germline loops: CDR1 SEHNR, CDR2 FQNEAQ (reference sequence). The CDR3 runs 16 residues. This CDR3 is CASSPSGQASYNEQFF. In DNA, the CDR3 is TGTGCCAGCAGCCCGTCGGGACAGGCCTCCTACAATGAGCAGTTCTTC. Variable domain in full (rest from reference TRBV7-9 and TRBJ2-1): DTGVSQNPRHKITKRGQNVTFRCDPISEHNRLYWYRQTLGQGPEFLTYFQNEAQLEKSRLLSDRFSAERPKGSFSTLEIQRTEQGDSAMYLCASSPSGQASYNEQFFGPGTRLTVL.

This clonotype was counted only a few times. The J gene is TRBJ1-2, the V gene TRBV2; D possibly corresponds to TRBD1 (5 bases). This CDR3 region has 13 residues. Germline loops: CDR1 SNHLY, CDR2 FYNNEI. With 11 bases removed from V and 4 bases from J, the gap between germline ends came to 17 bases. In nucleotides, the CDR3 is TGTGCCGGATACCGGGACGGCTCCTATGGCTACACCTTC. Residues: CAGYRDGSYGYTF.

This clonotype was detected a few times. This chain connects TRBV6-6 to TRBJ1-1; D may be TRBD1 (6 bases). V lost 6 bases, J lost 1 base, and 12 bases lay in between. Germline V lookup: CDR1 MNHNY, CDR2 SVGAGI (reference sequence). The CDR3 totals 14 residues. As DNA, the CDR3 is TGTGCCAGCAGACAAGGACAGCCGAACACTGAAGCTTTCTTT. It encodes CASRQGQPNTEAFF.

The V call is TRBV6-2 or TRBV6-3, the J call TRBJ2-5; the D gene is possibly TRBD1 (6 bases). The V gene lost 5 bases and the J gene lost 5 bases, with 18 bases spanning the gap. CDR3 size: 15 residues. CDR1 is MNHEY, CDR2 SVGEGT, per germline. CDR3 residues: CASSHPGEGYETQYF. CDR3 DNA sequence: TGTGCCAGCAGTCACCCAGGGGAAGGGTATGAGACCCAGTACTTC.

CDR3: CASSIVQAGTGELFF. CDR3 nucleotide sequence: TGTGCCAGTAGTATAGTCCAGGCTGGGACCGGGGAGCTGTTTTTT. The chain combines TRBV19 with TRBJ2-2, with D uncertain. CDR1 is LNHDA and CDR2 is SQIVND in the germline V gene (reference sequence). Between the trimmed V and J ends, which lost 1 base and 5 bases, there was a span of 11 bases. This CDR3 has 15 amino acids.

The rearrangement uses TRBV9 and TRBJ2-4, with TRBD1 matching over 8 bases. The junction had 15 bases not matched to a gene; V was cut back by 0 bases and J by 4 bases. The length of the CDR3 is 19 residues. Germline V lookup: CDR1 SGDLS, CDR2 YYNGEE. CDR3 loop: CASSVGPGGDLYPKNIQYF. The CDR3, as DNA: TGTGCCAGCAGCGTAGGTCCAGGGGGCGACCTGTACCCAAAAAACATTCAGTACTTC.

The CDR3 nucleotides read TGTGCCAGCTGTAGGTTTACAGCCAACACTGAAGCTTTCTTT. It translates to CASCRFTANTEAFF. The chain carries TRBV6-2 or TRBV6-3 and TRBJ1-1; unclear D gene. V lost 8 bases and J lost 2, with 15 bases in between. In germline, CDR1 is MNHEY, CDR2 SVGEGT. The CDR3 contains 14 residues.

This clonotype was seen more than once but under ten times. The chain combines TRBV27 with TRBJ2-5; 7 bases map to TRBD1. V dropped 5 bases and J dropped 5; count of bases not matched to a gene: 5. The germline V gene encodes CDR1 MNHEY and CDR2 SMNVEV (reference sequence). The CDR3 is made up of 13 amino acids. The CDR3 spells CASSLGGWETQYF. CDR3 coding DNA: TGTGCCAGCAGTCTAGGGGGCTGGGAGACCCAGTACTTC.

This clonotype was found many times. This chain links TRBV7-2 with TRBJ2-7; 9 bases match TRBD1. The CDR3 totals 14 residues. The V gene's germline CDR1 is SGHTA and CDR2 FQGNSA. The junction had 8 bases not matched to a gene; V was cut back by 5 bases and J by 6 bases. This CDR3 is CASSLTGGRLEQYF. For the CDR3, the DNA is TGTGCCAGCAGCCTTACAGGGGGCCGGCTCGAGCAGTACTTC.

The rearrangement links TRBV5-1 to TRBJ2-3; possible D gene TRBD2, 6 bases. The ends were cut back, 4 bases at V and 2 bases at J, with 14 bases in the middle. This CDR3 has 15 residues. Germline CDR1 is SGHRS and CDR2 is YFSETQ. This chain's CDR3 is CASSGEWDFTDTQYF. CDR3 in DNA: TGCGCCAGCAGCGGAGAGTGGGACTTCACAGATACGCAGTATTTT.

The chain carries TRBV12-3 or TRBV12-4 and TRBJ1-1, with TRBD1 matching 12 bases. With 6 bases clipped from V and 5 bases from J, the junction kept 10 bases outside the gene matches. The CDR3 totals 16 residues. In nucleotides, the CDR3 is TGTGCCAGCAGACTAGGGACAGGGGGCCTACGAACTGAAGCTTTCTTT. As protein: CASRLGTGGLRTEAFF.

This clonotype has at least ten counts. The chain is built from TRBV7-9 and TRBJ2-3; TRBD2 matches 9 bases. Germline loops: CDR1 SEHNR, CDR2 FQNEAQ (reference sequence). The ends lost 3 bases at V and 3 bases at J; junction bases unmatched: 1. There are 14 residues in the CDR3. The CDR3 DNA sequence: TGTGCCAGCAGCTTGCGGGGGGGAACAGATACGCAGTATTTT. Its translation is CASSLRGGTDTQYF.

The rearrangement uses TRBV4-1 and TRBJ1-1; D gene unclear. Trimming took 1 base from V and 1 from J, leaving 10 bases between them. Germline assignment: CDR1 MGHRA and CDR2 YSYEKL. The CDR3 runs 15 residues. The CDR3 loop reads CASSQGPVKNTEAFF. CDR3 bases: TGCGCCAGCAGCCAAGGCCCGGTAAAGAACACTGAAGCTTTCTTT.

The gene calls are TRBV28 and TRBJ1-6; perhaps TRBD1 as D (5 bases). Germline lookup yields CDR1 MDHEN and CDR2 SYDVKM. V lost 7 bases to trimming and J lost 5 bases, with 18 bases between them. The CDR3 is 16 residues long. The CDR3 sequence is CASTIYWGRDNSPLHF. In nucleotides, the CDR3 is TGTGCCAGCACCATCTATTGGGGCCGGGATAATTCACCCCTCCACTTT.

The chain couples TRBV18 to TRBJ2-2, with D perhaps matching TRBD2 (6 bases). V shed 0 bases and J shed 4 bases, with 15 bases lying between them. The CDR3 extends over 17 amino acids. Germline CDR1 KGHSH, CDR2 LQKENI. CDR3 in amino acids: CASSPPRDSPVTGELFF. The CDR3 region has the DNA TGTGCCAGCTCACCACCCAGGGACTCACCTGTCACCGGGGAGCTGTTTTTT.

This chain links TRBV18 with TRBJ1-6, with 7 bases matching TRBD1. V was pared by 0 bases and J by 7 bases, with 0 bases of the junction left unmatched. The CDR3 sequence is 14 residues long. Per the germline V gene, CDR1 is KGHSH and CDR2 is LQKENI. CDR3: CASSPPGQNSPLHF. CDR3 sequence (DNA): TGTGCCAGCTCACCACCGGGACAGAATTCACCCCTCCACTTT.

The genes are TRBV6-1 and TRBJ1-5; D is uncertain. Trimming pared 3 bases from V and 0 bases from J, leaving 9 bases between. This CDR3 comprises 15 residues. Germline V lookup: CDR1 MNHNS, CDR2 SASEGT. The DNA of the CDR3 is TGTGCCAGCAGTGACGAGGGATTTAGCAATCAGCCCCAGCATTTT. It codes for CASSDEGFSNQPQHF.

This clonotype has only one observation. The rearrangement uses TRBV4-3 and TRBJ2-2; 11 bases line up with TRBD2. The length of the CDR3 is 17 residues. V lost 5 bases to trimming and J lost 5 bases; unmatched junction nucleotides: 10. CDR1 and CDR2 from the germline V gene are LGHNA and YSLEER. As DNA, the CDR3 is TGCGCCAGCAGCGACGTTCTAGCGGGGGGAAGTACCGGGGAGCTGTTTTTT. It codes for CASSDVLAGGSTGELFF.

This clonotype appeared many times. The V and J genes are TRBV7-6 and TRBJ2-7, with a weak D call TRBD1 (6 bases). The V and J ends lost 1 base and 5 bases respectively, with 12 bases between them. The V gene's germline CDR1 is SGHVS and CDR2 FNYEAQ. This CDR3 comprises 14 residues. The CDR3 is CASSLVGGRDEQYF. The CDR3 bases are TGTGCCAGCAGCTTAGTAGGGGGACGGGACGAGCAGTACTTC.

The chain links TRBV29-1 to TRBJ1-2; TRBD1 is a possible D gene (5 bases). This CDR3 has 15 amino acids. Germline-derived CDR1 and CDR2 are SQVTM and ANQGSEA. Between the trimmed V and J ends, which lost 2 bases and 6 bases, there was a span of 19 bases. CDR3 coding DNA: TGCAGCGTTGAATCTCTCGCAGGGTACGGGAATGGCTACACCTTC. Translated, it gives CSVESLAGYGNGYTF.